These 21 T cell receptor beta chains were sequenced from one sample in a study of T cell changes during pregnancy in multiple sclerosis. Clones were read by immunoSEQ multiplex PCR, and TCRdb kept only the in-frame ones, dropping some. The sample lists approximately 20,000 clones, about 87% occurring once. The source was CD8+ T cells from peripheral blood mononuclear cells, collected after pregnancy. These TCRs come from a female donor in good health, enrolled as a control in a pregnancy study.

The J gene is TRBJ2-1, the V gene TRBV7-9; TRBD2 is a possible D gene (6 bases). The CDR3 spans 14 residues. The V and J ends lost 4 bases and 8 bases respectively, with 15 bases between them. CDR1 and CDR2 (germline): SEHNR, FQNEAQ (reference sequence). The CDR3 reads CASSSPLGEDEQFF. Written as DNA, the CDR3 is TGTGCCAGCAGCTCCCCCTTAGGGGAGGATGAGCAGTTCTTC.

The chain uses TRBV30 and TRBJ1-1, with D maybe TRBD1 (6 bases). The CDR3 spans 13 residues. CDR1 and CDR2 from the germline V gene are GTSNPN and SVGIG (reference sequence). V lost 8 bases, J lost 2 bases, and 15 bases lay in between. In nucleotides, the CDR3 is TGTGCCGGACAGACAGGATTTAACACTGAAGCTTTCTTT. This gives the protein CAGQTGFNTEAFF.

This clone was counted between two and nine times. The chain recombines TRBV19 with TRBJ1-2; D is perhaps TRBD1 (5 bases). Trimming shortened V by 8 bases and J by 6 bases, and 13 bases separated the two germline ends. Germline loops: CDR1 LNHDA, CDR2 SQIVND (reference sequence). This CDR3 contains 12 residues. CDR3 bases: TGTGCCAGTCGATGGGCAGGGAATGGCTACACCTTC. Protein sequence: CASRWAGNGYTF.

The chain links TRBV9 to TRBJ2-5, with D perhaps matching TRBD2 (7 bases). The length of the CDR3 is 15 residues. V gave up 4 bases and J gave up 2 bases, with 15 bases separating them. The germline gives CDR1 SGDLS, CDR2 YYNGEE. As DNA, the CDR3 is TGTGCCAGCAGCCTCCGGGGGGCGATACAAGAGACCCAGTACTTC. It encodes CASSLRGAIQETQYF.

J is TRBJ1-1 and V is TRBV9; D may be TRBD1 (5 bases). The V gene lost 1 base and the J gene lost 1 base, with 11 bases spanning the gap. In germline, CDR1 is SGDLS, CDR2 YYNGEE. The CDR3 runs 15 residues. CDR3 loop: CASSVFPDTNTEAFF. CDR3 nucleotide sequence: TGTGCCAGCAGCGTATTTCCGGACACGAACACTGAAGCTTTCTTT. Combining the CDR3 with reference TRBV9 and TRBJ1-1 gives the whole variable domain DSGVTQTPKHLITATGQRVTLRCSPRSGDLSVYWYQQSLDQGLQFLIQYYNGEERAKGNILERFSAQQFPDLHSELNLSSLELGDSALYFCASSVFPDTNTEAFFGQGTRLTVV.

The chain carries TRBV5-4 and TRBJ2-7; possibly TRBD1 for D (6 bases). Trimming cost V 3 bases and J 4 bases, with 8 bases left between them. Germline V lookup: CDR1 SGHNT, CDR2 YYREEE (reference sequence). The CDR3 loop spans 12 amino acids. This chain's CDR3 is CASSSTGYEQYF. The DNA for the CDR3 is TGTGCCAGCAGCTCAACAGGGTACGAGCAGTACTTC.

The genes are TRBV19 and TRBJ1-2; D unclear. The germline gives CDR1 LNHDA, CDR2 SQIVND (reference sequence). Trimming cost V 5 bases and J 5 bases, with 18 bases left between them. The CDR3 runs 15 residues. The CDR3 loop reads CASSSWLGLLYGYTF. In nucleotides, the CDR3 is TGTGCCAGTAGTTCCTGGCTCGGACTTTTATATGGCTACACCTTC.

The V gene is TRBV2, the J gene TRBJ1-5; no reliable D call. The CDR3 has 16 residues. CDR1 and CDR2 from the germline V gene are SNHLY and FYNNEI. V lost 4 bases to trimming and J lost 0 bases, with 13 bases between them. In DNA, the CDR3 is TGTGCCAGCAGTGTTGCGGTTTTCGATAGCAATCAGCCCCAGCATTTT. Its protein is CASSVAVFDSNQPQHF.

V gene TRBV30 combines with J gene TRBJ2-7; 7 bases line up with TRBD1. The V and J ends lost 3 bases and 0 bases, in that order; junction bases with no gene match: 5. The CDR3 consists of 14 residues. Germline V lookup: CDR1 GTSNPN, CDR2 SVGIG (reference sequence). CDR3 in DNA: TGTGCCTGGAGCGGTCGGGACAGCTCCTACGAGCAGTACTTC. Residues: CAWSGRDSSYEQYF.

The DNA of the CDR3 is TGTGCCAGCAGCGGGGGACTAGTCGCAGCCAATGAGCAGTTCTTC. Its protein is CASSGGLVAANEQFF. V is TRBV5-6 and J is TRBJ2-1; 8 bases agree with TRBD2. Per germline, CDR1 SGHDT and CDR2 YYEEEE. The ends lost 4 bases at V and 6 bases at J; junction bases unmatched: 9. CDR3 size: 15 residues.

This clone is deemed medium-sized. The same CDR3 can be traced to other DNA sequences in this sample. The J gene is TRBJ1-1, the V gene TRBV5-6, with 8 bases fitting TRBD1. The CDR3 is 15 residues long. The germline gives CDR1 SGHDT, CDR2 YYEEEE. V trimming: 2 bases; J trimming: 0 bases; junction bases outside the gene matches: 3. The CDR3 DNA reads TGTGCCAGCAGCTTAGACAGGGGCATGAACACTGAAGCTTTCTTT. Its translation: CASSLDRGMNTEAFF. Full variable domain (outside the CDR3, taken from reference TRBV5-6 and TRBJ1-1): DAGVTQSPTHLIKTRGQQVTLRCSPKSGHDTVSWYQQALGQGPQFIFQYYEEEERQRGNFPDRFSGHQFPNYSSELNVNALLLGDSALYLCASSLDRGMNTEAFFGQGTRLTVV.

The rearrangement links TRBV14 to TRBJ2-1; D is possibly TRBD1 (5 bases). The CDR3 is 17 residues long. Germline-derived CDR1 and CDR2 are SGHDN and FVKESK. Trimming removed 0 bases from V and 9 bases from J, with 21 bases in between. CDR3 in amino acids: CASSQEIGHLLGAEQFF. The DNA of the CDR3 is TGTGCCAGCAGCCAAGAAATAGGCCACTTGCTAGGGGCTGAGCAGTTCTTC.

The chain joins TRBV4-3 to TRBJ2-3; the match to TRBD1 covers 7 bases. Unmatched junction bases numbered 7, after V lost 3 bases and J lost 4 bases. The length of the CDR3 is 15 residues. Germline values: CDR1 LGHNA, CDR2 YSLEER. The CDR3 here is CASSHRQGGADTQYF. The DNA for the CDR3 is TGCGCCAGCAGCCATCGACAGGGCGGAGCAGATACGCAGTATTTT.

The chain uses TRBV9 and TRBJ2-1; tentatively, D is TRBD2 (6 bases). The CDR3 is 13 residues long. From germline, CDR1 is SGDLS and CDR2 YYNGEE. Trimming pared 5 bases from V and 4 bases from J, leaving 10 bases between. The CDR3 is CASSPGTYNEQFF. The CDR3 nucleotides read TGTGCCAGCAGTCCCGGGACTTACAATGAGCAGTTCTTC.

V and J are TRBV2 and TRBJ1-5; TRBD1 is a possible D gene (5 bases). The CDR3 is 19 amino acids. V was trimmed by 3 bases and J by 0 bases, leaving 21 bases between them. CDR1 and CDR2 from the germline V gene are SNHLY and FYNNEI. This CDR3 reads CASSEGLTESHYSNQPQHF. The CDR3, as DNA: TGTGCCAGCAGTGAGGGACTCACCGAGTCGCATTATAGCAATCAGCCCCAGCATTTT.

This chain links TRBV10-3 with TRBJ2-3; 8 nucleotides line up with TRBD1. Losses at the gene ends were 0 bases for V and 4 bases for J; bases not matched to a gene: 3. The germline CDR1 and CDR2 sequences are ENHRY and SYGVKD. This CDR3 has 15 amino acids. DNA for the CDR3: TGTGCCATCAGTGAGTCCGCAGGGGGCTCAGATACGCAGTATTTT. Translating it yields CAISESAGGSDTQYF.

The chain is built from TRBV19 and TRBJ2-3; 7 bases map to TRBD1. This CDR3 has 15 amino acids. V shed 4 bases, J shed 2 bases, and the junction held 6 bases outside the gene matches. Germline V gene data show CDR1 as LNHDA and CDR2 as SQIVND (reference sequence). The CDR3 protein is CASSTWDSDTDTQYF. CDR3 coding DNA: TGTGCCAGTAGTACCTGGGACAGTGACACAGATACGCAGTATTTT.

With respect to this clone: A read error may produce the germline difference seen at one junction end. V usage is TRBV6-4 and J usage is TRBJ2-7; 8 bases align to TRBD1. Looked up from germline, CDR1 is MRHNA and CDR2 is SNTAGT. CDR3 length: 13 amino acids. The CDR3 sequence: CASSDSKFQGASF. In DNA, the CDR3 is TGTGCCAGCAGTGACTCGAAATTTCAGGGGGCGAGCTTC.

This sequence joins TRBV29-1 and TRBJ2-6, with TRBD1 matching over 7 bases. CDR3 length equals 17 residues. CDR1 SQVTM and CDR2 ANQGSEA come from the germline V gene. Trimming removed 2 bases from V and 4 bases from J; junction bases left unmatched: 11. The CDR3: CSVESRDRQPGANVLTF. Here the CDR3 DNA reads TGCAGCGTTGAATCCCGGGACAGACAACCCGGGGCCAACGTCCTGACTTTC. Looking up the rest from reference TRBV29-1 and TRBJ2-6 gives the full variable domain: SAVISQKPSRDICQRGTSLTIQCQVDSQVTMMFWYRQQPGQSLTLIATANQGSEATYESGFVIDKFPISRPNLTFSTLTVSNMSPEDSSIYLCSVESRDRQPGANVLTFGAGSRLTVL.

V and J are TRBV15 and TRBJ1-1, with D possibly being TRBD1 (6 bases). The CDR3 sequence is 12 residues long. Germline V gene sequence: CDR1 LNHNV, CDR2 YYDKDF (reference sequence). V was shortened by 1 base and J by 7 bases, with 7 bases between the two germline ends. The DNA of the CDR3 is TGTGCCACCAGCAGAGGGACAGTTGAAGCTTTCTTT. Its translation: CATSRGTVEAFF.

Here the CDR3 reads CASSLDNSLNTEAFF. CDR3 nucleotides: TGTGCCAGCAGTCTGGACAACAGTCTGAACACTGAAGCTTTCTTT. This chain uses TRBV2 with TRBJ1-1; a weak D match, TRBD1 (5 bases). V lost 5 bases and J 0 bases, leaving 13 bases between the germline ends. The V gene's germline CDR1 is SNHLY and CDR2 FYNNEI. The CDR3 consists of 15 residues. Full variable domain (remainder filled in from reference TRBV2 and TRBJ1-1): EPEVTQTPSHQVTQMGQEVILRCVPISNHLYFYWYRQILGQKVEFLVSFYNNEISEKSEIFDDQFSVERPDGSNFTLKIRSTKLEDSAMYFCASSLDNSLNTEAFFGQGTRLTVV.